This T cell receptor (beta chain) was obtained from a study of blood T cell repertoires in COVID-19. Study at large: COVID-19 samples from acute and convalescent phases originated in the United States, Italy and Spain. T cells, B-cell-depleted T cells, or PBMCs supplied cDNA or gDNA.

In the source study's methods: Estimated nucleated cell counts came from reference gene primer amplification. The protocol was immunoSEQ multiplex PCR, while the TCRdb copy is restricted to in-frame clones and leaves out a portion. V and J calls and clone size are those listed in that table; D and trimming were worked out from the DNA. The sample consists of tens of thousands of clones, around 90% of them appearing once. V lost 1 base, J lost 3 bases, and 7 bases lay in between. Germline loops: CDR1 ENHRY, CDR2 SYGVKD. This CDR3 is 14 amino acids long. This chain connects TRBV10-3 to TRBJ1-5; unclear D gene. Specimen: peripheral blood. This clonotype originated in a woman aged 80 or older with active or convalescent COVID-19. This CDR3 reads CAISEFSDNQPQHF. The CDR3 DNA reads as TGTGCCATCAGTGAGTTTAGTGACAATCAGCCCCAGCATTTT.